A selection of T cell receptor beta chains follows, all from one sample in a study of identical twins. TCRdb re-called the 5' RACE reads through MiXCR, storing one row per CDR3 protein. The sample has fewer than 550,000 distinct CDR3 sequences, roughly 13% seen once. Another study also made use of these data, one on yellow fever vaccine responses in identical twins.

The sequencing sample was made of CD4+ T cells sorted from blood. These receptors were taken from a woman aged 18 to 35 in good health. CDR3s include the opening cysteine and the closing phenylalanine or tryptophan. A D gene is named only where the DNA matches it firmly. Some rows have no size entry. The others give once, few or many, or a class for an expanded clone.

CDR3 DNA	CDR3 protein	D gene	clone size	V gene	J gene
TGCGCCACAGGACTAGCGGGAGGATTAACAGATACGCAGTATTTT	CATGLAGGLTDTQYF	TRBD2	.	TRBV5-1	TRBJ2-3
TGTGCCAGTACGGGGGCCTACGAGCAGTACTTC	CASTGAYEQYF	.	.	TRBV2	TRBJ2-7
TGTGCCAGCAGTCGGTTCGGGCAAGCCTACAATGAGCAGTTCTTC	CASSRFGQAYNEQFF	.	.	TRBV6-1	TRBJ2-1
TGTGCCAGCAGCCCAGGGACAGGGAACTACGAGCAGTACTTC	CASSPGTGNYEQYF	TRBD1	many	TRBV7-2	TRBJ2-7
TGTGCCAGCAGCCCAAGGCCGGGCGGGGAGCAGTTCTTC	CASSPRPGGEQFF	.	few	TRBV7-9	TRBJ2-1
TGTGCCATCAGTGAGACAGGGGACAATCAGCCCCAGCATTTT	CAISETGDNQPQHF	TRBD1	few	TRBV10-3	TRBJ1-5
TGTGCCAGCAGATCCAGACAGGGGGCAAGCAATCAGCCCCAGCATTTT	CASRSRQGASNQPQHF	TRBD1	many	TRBV6-2/TRBV6-3	TRBJ1-5
TGCAGTGCTAGAGGACAGTACTACGAGCAGTACTTC	CSARGQYYEQYF	.	.	TRBV20-1	TRBJ2-7
TGTGCCAGCAGTGCCGCGGGGACAGAGAACACTGAAGCTTTCTTT	CASSAAGTENTEAFF	TRBD1	.	TRBV2	TRBJ1-1
TGCAGTGCTTTACAGGGCCGAAACACCATATATTTT	CSALQGRNTIYF	.	few	TRBV20-1	TRBJ1-3
TGTGCCAGCAGTTTTAGTGGGGCTCAGAATACGCAGTATTTT	CASSFSGAQNTQYF	.	.	TRBV12-3/TRBV12-4	TRBJ2-3
TGTGCCAGCAGGACGGACGGTTACGAGCAGTACTTC	CASRTDGYEQYF	.	many	TRBV2	TRBJ2-7
TGCAGTGCTATACAGACCGAGCAGGGAGTCTGGGGTTCACCCCTCCACTTT	CSAIQTEQGVWGSPLHF	.	many	TRBV20-1	TRBJ1-6
TGTGCCAGCAGCTTAGGAGCTGGGCCTAAAAACATTCAGTACTTC	CASSLGAGPKNIQYF	.	few	TRBV7-2	TRBJ2-4
TGTGCCAGCGGAACAGCAGAAGCTTTCTTT	CASGTAEAFF	.	.	TRBV6-6	TRBJ1-1
TGCAGCGTAGCTACAATCCAAGAGACCCAGTACTTC	CSVATIQETQYF	.	many	TRBV29-1	TRBJ2-5
TGCGCCAGCAGCGAACGGACAGGGGGAAACTATGGCTACACCTTC	CASSERTGGNYGYTF	TRBD1	many	TRBV5-1	TRBJ1-2
TGTGCCAGCAGCCCCCGGGGTAGTCCACGCGAGCAGTTCTTC	CASSPRGSPREQFF	.	.	TRBV7-9	TRBJ2-1
TGTGCCAGCAGCGCAGGGGGCGTTTATGGCTACACCTTC	CASSAGGVYGYTF	TRBD1	.	TRBV12-3/TRBV12-4	TRBJ1-2
TGTGCCATTGCAGGGAGGGCCGGGAACAATGAGCAGTTCTTC	CAIAGRAGNNEQFF	TRBD2	few	TRBV10-3	TRBJ2-1
TGCAGTGCTACGGGGGACAGGGGAGCTCGGGAGACCCAGTACTTC	CSATGDRGARETQYF	TRBD1	.	TRBV20-1	TRBJ2-5
TGTGCCAGCAGTTTAGGGACAGTGATAGAGACCCAGTACTTC	CASSLGTVIETQYF	.	many	TRBV12-3/TRBV12-4	TRBJ2-5
TGTGCCAGCAGCTTGGGTCCAGACCCTTCCCTGTACGAGCAGTACTTC	CASSLGPDPSLYEQYF	.	few	TRBV5-5	TRBJ2-7
TGTGCCAGCAGTTCTCACAGGGGTAGCAATCAGCCCCAGCATTTT	CASSSHRGSNQPQHF	TRBD1	.	TRBV12-3/TRBV12-4	TRBJ1-5
TGTGCCACCTGCCAAGGGCCTACTAGCGGGGGTTTAGATACGCAGTATTTT	CATCQGPTSGGLDTQYF	TRBD2	.	TRBV3-1	TRBJ2-3